Shown below are 9 T cell receptor beta chains from a single sample sequenced in a study of blood T cell repertoires in COVID-19. Produced via immunoSEQ multiplex PCR; TCRdb's table is partial and in-frame only. The data hold more than 85,000 clones, with 70% to 90% observed a single time. Sample: peripheral blood. These TCRs come from a human donor with COVID-19, enrolled during active disease. The donor label of this sample is uncertain.

The chain links TRBV25-1 to TRBJ1-2; TRBD1 matches 12 bases. Germline-derived CDR1 and CDR2 are MGHDK and SYGVNS. The J segment lost 7 bases and the V segment lost 2 bases, leaving 5 bases of the junction unmatched. The CDR3 is made up of 15 amino acids. CDR3: CASSEGTGGLGGYTF. The CDR3 DNA follows: TGTGCCAGCAGTGAAGGGACAGGGGGCTTAGGTGGCTACACCTTC.

The genes are TRBV23-1 and TRBJ2-3, with a tentative D call TRBD1 (5 bases). TRBV23-1 is an open reading frame, and its role is uncertain. CDR3 size: 15 residues. The V gene lost 6 bases and the J gene lost 0 bases, with 13 bases spanning the gap. CDR3 amino acids: CASRRQTSSTDTQYF. CDR3 nucleotide sequence: TGCGCCAGCAGACGACAGACTTCTAGCACAGATACGCAGTATTTT.

The chain recombines TRBV18 with TRBJ2-4; the match to TRBD2 covers 12 bases. Germline V gives CDR1 KGHSH, CDR2 LQKENI. V shed 0 bases, J shed 0 bases, and the junction held 6 bases outside the gene matches. The CDR3 covers 19 residues. CDR3 amino acids: CASSPPQLAGGLAKNIQYF. Written as DNA, the CDR3 is TGTGCCAGCTCACCACCCCAACTAGCGGGGGGATTAGCCAAAAACATTCAGTACTTC.

The gene calls are TRBV5-6 and TRBJ1-6, with D unclear. The germline V gene has CDR1 SGHDT and CDR2 YYEEEE. V was clipped by 4 bases and J by 0 bases, with 8 bases between them. The CDR3 length is 15 residues. CDR3 coding DNA: TGTGCCAGCAGCACCAGATCCTCCTATAATTCACCCCTCCACTTT. Translation: CASSTRSSYNSPLHF.

In this sample, this clone turned up a few times. The chain joins TRBV18 to TRBJ2-2; 8 bases fit TRBD1. V dropped 2 bases and J dropped 7; count of bases not matched to a gene: 6. CDR3 length: 15 amino acids. Germline values: CDR1 KGHSH, CDR2 LQKENI. The CDR3 DNA reads as TGTGCCAGCTCACCAAACCAGGGGGCTGGCGGGGAGCTGTTTTTT. Protein: CASSPNQGAGGELFF.

This chain joins TRBV7-8 and TRBJ2-2, with TRBD2 matching over 11 bases. The CDR3 totals 16 residues. V lost 5 bases to trimming and J lost 5 bases; unmatched junction nucleotides: 7. Germline V CDR1 and CDR2: SGHVS, FQNEAQ. The CDR3 is CASSLSGRAGTGELFF. The CDR3 DNA follows: TGTGCCAGCAGCCTTAGCGGGAGGGCCGGGACCGGGGAGCTGTTTTTT.

This chain uses TRBV5-1 with TRBJ1-3, with a possible D match to TRBD1 (6 bases). The CDR3 is made up of 14 amino acids. Germline CDR1 reads SGHRS; CDR2 reads YFSETQ. V lost 3 bases and J lost 1, with 8 bases in between. The CDR3 loop is CASSSTGSGNTIYF. The CDR3 DNA reads as TGCGCCAGCAGCTCGACAGGATCTGGAAACACCATATATTTT. Complete variable domain (other parts from reference TRBV5-1 and TRBJ1-3): KAGVTQTPRYLIKTRGQQVTLSCSPISGHRSVSWYQQTPGQGLQFLFEYFSETQRNKGNFPGRFSGRQFSNSRSEMNVSTLELGDSALYLCASSSTGSGNTIYFGEGSWLTVV.

Only a few counts were recorded for this clone. Mismatch with germline at one junction end may stem from a read error. The V and J genes are TRBV7-9 and TRBJ1-3; a weak D match, TRBD1 (6 bases). Germline lookup yields CDR1 SEHNR and CDR2 FQNEAQ (reference sequence). This CDR3 spans 13 amino acids. This chain's CDR3 is CASSVGQLSTMYF. CDR3 sequence (DNA): TGTGCCAGCAGCGTTGGACAGTTAAGCACCATGTATTTT.

The CDR3 spells CASTTTRGEDTQYF. In DNA form, the CDR3 reads TGTGCCAGCACAACCACCAGGGGTGAAGATACGCAGTATTTT. This chain connects TRBV6-5 to TRBJ2-3; TRBD1 is a possible D gene (6 bases). V was trimmed by 7 bases and J by 5 bases, leaving 16 bases between them. Germline-derived CDR1 and CDR2 are MNHEY and SVGAGI. The CDR3 consists of 14 residues.